This entry concerns a single T cell receptor beta chain. Antigen: not known. This sample stems from a study of cytomegalovirus exposure and HLA in healthy donors. General observations from the study: Highly shared variants forming one cluster were likely a sequencing artifact. High specificity and sensitivity for cytomegalovirus status were reported for the classifier. After further analysis at a later stage, 16,951 TCR beta sequences were associated with HLA alleles at 0.05 false discovery rate.

Amplification used 60 Vbeta primers and 13 Jbeta primers. Repertoires were generated with immunoSEQ multiplex PCR, while TCRdb's copy carries only in-frame clones and drops some. The repertoire includes some 110,000 clones, 60% to 80% of them detected once, and approximately 8.6% sits in the top ten. Nominally healthy donors provided the samples, though records likely missed some immune exposures. The CDR3 has 14 residues. The ends lost 2 bases at V and 7 bases at J; junction bases unmatched: 8. Germline CDR1 is SGDLS and CDR2 is YYNGEE. Sequenced input: PBMCs. The clonotype comes from a woman aged 40 to 55 in good health and CMV-seropositive. This rearrangement joins TRBV9 to TRBJ2-5; TRBD2 aligns across 7 bases. The CDR3 is CASSVGTIYGTQYF. CDR3 DNA: TGTGCCAGCAGCGTCGGGACTATATATGGGACCCAGTACTTC.